This T cell receptor beta chain was recovered during a study of cytomegalovirus exposure and HLA in healthy donors. With 60 Vbeta and 13 Jbeta primers, the PCR was carried out. Data came from immunoSEQ multiplex PCR; TCRdb stores just in-frame clones and leaves some out. The data contain tens of thousands of clones, 78% of them singletons. V dropped 4 bases and J dropped 2; count of bases not matched to a gene: 9. Germline V gene data show CDR1 as SGHTA and CDR2 as FQGTGA. This CDR3 is 18 amino acids long. The sequence came from a male donor in good health and CMV-seropositive. The chain uses TRBV7-3 and TRBJ2-6; 9 bases fit TRBD1. Sequenced sample: PBMCs. The CDR3: CASSSQGAGFPGANVLTF. In nucleotides, the CDR3 is TGTGCCAGCAGCTCACAGGGGGCGGGATTCCCTGGGGCCAACGTCCTGACTTTC.